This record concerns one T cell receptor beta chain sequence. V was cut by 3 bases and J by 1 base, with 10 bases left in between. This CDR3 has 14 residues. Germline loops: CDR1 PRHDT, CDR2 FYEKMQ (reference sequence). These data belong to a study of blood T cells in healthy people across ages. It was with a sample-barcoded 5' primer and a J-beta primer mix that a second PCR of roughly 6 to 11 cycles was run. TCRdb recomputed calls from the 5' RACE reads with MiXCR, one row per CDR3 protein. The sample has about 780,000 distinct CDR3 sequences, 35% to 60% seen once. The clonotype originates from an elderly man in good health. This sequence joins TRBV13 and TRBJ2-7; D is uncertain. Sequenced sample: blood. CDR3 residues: CASSFTTASYEQYF. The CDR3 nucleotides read TGTGCCAGCAGCTTCACGACTGCTTCCTACGAGCAGTACTTC.